A single sample is the source of the 14 T cell receptor beta chains below, sequenced in a study of T-cell memory formation after mild COVID-19. Each CDR3 protein gets one entry after TCRdb re-called the 5' RACE reads with MiXCR. The data contain around 320,000 distinct CDR3 sequences, 25% to 30% of them singletons. Sequenced sample: PBMCs or a T cell subset sorted from them (not recorded which). These receptor sequences come from an adult woman who had mild COVID-19 (a few samples of this study predate the infection). Cell type and time point are not known.

This clonotype appeared a few times. This chain links TRBV7-9 with TRBJ1-2; 8 positions agree with TRBD1. The germline CDR1 and CDR2 sequences are SEHNR and FQNEAQ (reference sequence). V was pared by 5 bases and J by 4 bases, with 12 bases of the junction left unmatched. The CDR3 length is 16 residues. The chain's CDR3 is CASSRVPGGGIYGYTF. The DNA for the CDR3 is TGTGCCAGCAGCCGTGTTCCAGGGGGCGGTATCTATGGCTACACCTTC.

The chain uses TRBV7-6 and TRBJ2-3; D not resolved. V gave up 5 bases and J gave up 0 bases, with 12 bases separating them. The CDR3 contains 15 residues. Germline V gives CDR1 SGHVS, CDR2 FNYEAQ. The CDR3 coding sequence is TGTGCCAGCAGCACCCTCGGGTCCAGCACAGATACGCAGTATTTT. Protein product: CASSTLGSSTDTQYF.

In this sample, this clonotype turned up a few times. DNA for the CDR3: TGTGCCAGCAGCCCCGGCTTGAGCGAGCAGTACTTC. This sequence encodes CASSPGLSEQYF. The chain couples TRBV7-6 to TRBJ2-7; the D is unclear. V lost 5 bases and J 6 bases, leaving 11 bases between the germline ends. Germline V gives CDR1 SGHVS, CDR2 FNYEAQ. The CDR3 sequence is 12 residues long. Full variable domain (missing parts from reference TRBV7-6 and TRBJ2-7): GAGVSQSPRYKVTKRGQDVALRCDPISGHVSLYWYRQALGQGPEFLTYFNYEAQQDKSGLPNDRFSAERPEGSISTLTIQRTEQRDSAMYRCASSPGLSEQYFGPGTRLTVT.

The chain carries TRBV5-1 and TRBJ1-2, with D maybe TRBD1 (6 bases). This CDR3 spans 17 amino acids. CDR1 SGHRS and CDR2 YFSETQ come from the germline V gene. Trimming took 0 bases from V and 1 from J, leaving 16 bases between them. The DNA of the CDR3 is TGCGCCAGCAGCTTGGAGACAGGAACTTCGATTAACTATGGCTACACCTTC. This encodes CASSLETGTSINYGYTF.

The V gene is TRBV28, the J gene TRBJ2-7; 9 positions agree with TRBD2. The CDR3 spans 15 residues. Germline CDR1 MDHEN, CDR2 SYDVKM. J gave up 3 bases and V 3 bases, and 6 bases lay outside the gene matches. CDR3 in amino acids: CASSFGGRAIYEQYF. Here the CDR3 DNA reads TGTGCCAGCAGTTTTGGCGGGAGGGCTATCTACGAGCAGTACTTC.

The rearrangement joins TRBV6-2 or TRBV6-3 to TRBJ2-1, with a tentative D call TRBD2 (5 bases). Germline V gene data show CDR1 as MNHEY and CDR2 as SVGEGT. The CDR3 consists of 14 residues. V was cut by 3 bases and J by 3 bases, with 9 bases left in between. CDR3 region: CASSYGSLYNEQFF. As DNA, the CDR3 is TGTGCCAGCAGTTATGGGAGTCTCTACAATGAGCAGTTCTTC.

This clonotype was counted a few times. V usage is TRBV2 and J usage is TRBJ2-4, with 9 bases fitting TRBD2. V lost 6 bases, J lost 7 bases, and 10 bases stayed unmatched. Germline V gives CDR1 SNHLY, CDR2 FYNNEI. This CDR3 is built from 15 residues. CDR3 nucleotides: TGTGCCAGCAGGATCGAGGCTAGCGGGAAGAACATTCAGTACTTC. It specifies CASRIEASGKNIQYF. The full variable domain, completed using reference TRBV2 and TRBJ2-4, is EPEVTQTPSHQVTQMGQEVILRCVPISNHLYFYWYRQILGQKVEFLVSFYNNEISEKSEIFDDQFSVERPDGSNFTLKIRSTKLEDSAMYFCASRIEASGKNIQYFGAGTRLSVL.

This clonotype was seen a single time. This rearrangement joins TRBV2 to TRBJ1-2, with D unclear. Germline CDR1 and CDR2: SNHLY and FYNNEI. The CDR3 runs to 15 residues. Trimming removed 4 bases from V and 4 bases from J, with 16 bases in between. The CDR3 loop reads CASSVMAGLRYGYTF. The CDR3 nucleotides are TGTGCCAGCAGTGTAATGGCAGGCTTGCGCTATGGCTACACCTTC.

The chain joins TRBV15 to TRBJ2-7; D unclear. CDR1 is LNHNV, CDR2 YYDKDF, per germline (reference sequence). CDR3 length equals 14 residues. V was clipped by 0 bases and J by 7 bases, with 13 bases between them. CDR3 nucleotides: TGTGCCACCAGCAGAGATGTACAGATAATTGAGCAGTACTTC. Translated: CATSRDVQIIEQYF.

V gene TRBV7-9 combines with J gene TRBJ2-6; no clear D gene. This CDR3 is built from 16 residues. Trimming took off 1 base at V and 0 bases at J, with 7 bases between the two ends. Germline lookup yields CDR1 SEHNR and CDR2 FQNEAQ (reference sequence). The CDR3 DNA reads as TGTGCCAGCAGCTTAGATCTGATCTCTGGGGCCAACGTCCTGACTTTC. Protein product: CASSLDLISGANVLTF.

This clonotype was found many times. V usage is TRBV7-9 and J usage is TRBJ1-1, with D tentatively TRBD1 (5 bases). The germline V and J ends were trimmed by 4 bases and 11 bases, with 17 bases remaining between them. CDR3 length equals 13 residues. Looked up from germline, CDR1 is SEHNR and CDR2 is FQNEAQ (reference sequence). CDR3 amino acids: CASSSPLGTRAFF. The CDR3 bases are TGTGCCAGCAGCTCCCCCCTCGGGACCCGGGCTTTCTTT.

This rearrangement joins TRBV19 to TRBJ1-4, with 7 bases fitting TRBD1. V lost 3 bases and J lost 0; bases outside the gene matches: 7. CDR1 and CDR2 (germline): LNHDA, SQIVND (reference sequence). There are 17 residues in the CDR3. CDR3 sequence reads: CASSILGGGPTNEKLFF. The CDR3 DNA reads as TGTGCCAGTAGTATTCTAGGGGGCGGACCAACTAATGAAAAACTGTTTTTT. Using reference TRBV19 and TRBJ1-4 for the parts outside the CDR3, the full variable domain is DGGITQSPKYLFRKEGQNVTLSCEQNLNHDAMYWYRQDPGQGLRLIYYSQIVNDFQKGDIAEGYSVSREKKESFPLTVTSAQKNPTAFYLCASSILGGGPTNEKLFFGSGTQLSVL.

The chain joins TRBV12-5 to TRBJ2-4, with a weak D call TRBD1 (6 bases). CDR1 is LGHNT and CDR2 is FRNRAP in the germline V gene. Between the trimmed V and J ends, which lost 1 base and 7 bases, there was a span of 17 bases. The CDR3 consists of 16 residues. CDR3 sequence reads: CASGLAETGGSNIQYF. CDR3 coding DNA: TGTGCTAGTGGTTTGGCCGAGACAGGTGGATCGAACATTCAGTACTTC.

This clonotype has only a few counts. The chain employs TRBV9 and TRBJ2-7, with 7 bases lining up with TRBD1. The trim removed 3 bases at V and 3 bases at J, leaving 6 bases unmatched. Per the germline V gene, CDR1 is SGDLS and CDR2 is YYNGEE. The CDR3 consists of 14 residues. The CDR3 DNA reads TGTGCCAGCAGCGAAGGGGACAGATTCTACGAGCAGTACTTC. This encodes CASSEGDRFYEQYF.